What follows describes a single TCR beta chain. This clonotype was recorded many times. This receptor's antigen is unknown. Base qualities are not recorded, but no much larger clone differs from it by a single base. CDR1 and CDR2, looked up from the germline V gene, are MGHRA and YSYEKL. Taken from cysteine to phenylalanine, the CDR3 has 12 residues. Solely the CDR3 DNA is kept, with 36 bases framed from the first base. Trimming at the junction amounts to 5 bases on V and 2 bases on J, and the germline ends lie 6 bases apart. Systemically healthy Caucasian individuals from Russia, some 36 in total and aged 6 to 90 years, were included as donors. Each donor gave ten milliliters of peripheral blood, drawn into EDTA-treated Vacutainer tubes. Ficoll-Paque density-gradient centrifugation was used to isolate PBMCs, with at least 6.5 million per sample. Total RNA was extracted from PBMCs with Trizol reagent, with at least 5 micrograms obtained per sample. Naive CD45RAhigh/CD27high T cell percentages were measured by flow cytometry on a PBMC aliquot from every donor.

This record belongs to a study of blood T cells in healthy people across ages (dated by TCRdb to the mid-2010s). For the study in its entirety: In model experiments, roughly one uniquely barcoded TCR beta cDNA molecule per two T cells was captured by template switching. Age-related changes in TCR beta repertoire diversity were measured in the study by deep sequencing normalized with unique cDNA molecular identifiers. The donors were split into four age groups: young (average around 15 years), middle-aged (about 40), aged (more than 55) and long-lived (under 85). To avoid experimental bias, donors of different ages were distributed randomly across sequencing lanes. Two additional independent replicas of 1 million unique cDNA reads from the same blood draw were analyzed for two donors (one aged 18 to 29 and one aged 80 or older). The paper's findings and limits, for the study overall: Estimates of total diversity from one million sequenced T cells were regarded as lower bounds and underestimates. Compared with the aged group, the long-lived group had more naive CD4+ T cells, fewer expanded clones and increased TCR diversity, a pattern suggesting age selection. Observed TCR beta diversity per million T cells fell roughly linearly with age, and a significant reduction was already apparent by age approximately 40. The CMV infection status of donors was not known, potentially confounding age-related changes in expanded clonotypes. Conclusive comparison of naive and antigen-experienced compartments was prevented by the profiling of bulk unsorted PBMCs. A strong correlation was found between observed TCR beta diversity and the percentage of naive T cells measured by flow cytometry.

Library preparation was by 5' RACE. Sequencing was carried out with an Illumina HiSeq 2500. The second PCR ran for roughly 7 to 11 cycles and used a J-beta primer mix along with a sample-barcoded 5' primer. Each TCR beta cDNA molecule received a unique molecular identifier from a template-switch 5' adaptor carrying 12 random nucleotides. At least 2.5 million CDR3-containing paired-end reads were obtained from each sample. The Mint cDNA synthesis kit, primed by a TRBC-specific oligonucleotide, was used to synthesize first-strand cDNA from all RNA. Following uracil-DNA glycosylase treatment, all cDNA underwent a first 18-cycle PCR with the universal primers M1SS and BC2_uni_R. The authors processed their data as follows. Each sample was normalized by randomly selecting 1 million high-quality reads, each carrying a distinct molecular identifier. Instead of being binned into consensus sequences, reads with shared molecular identifiers were discarded. MiTCR, set to a Q25 quality threshold and the strictest error-elimination algorithm, was used for CDR3 identification, clonotype clustering and error correction. A nonparametric unseen species model with Euler transformation was used to estimate lower-bound total TCR beta diversity. The public reads were reprocessed in TCRdb via fastp at Q25 and MiXCR, keeping in-frame beta chains. For every CDR3 protein sequence, its rows merge into one entry that carries the most common genes and DNA. TCRdb, not the original authors, processed these V and J calls. The sample data list roughly 680,000 distinct CDR3 sequences, and around 52% of these were observed just once. The biggest ten clones account for about 13% of the sample.

Material: blood. In this chain, TRBV4-1 is recombined with TRBJ1-2; no D gene call is confident. The sequence was obtained from an elderly woman in good health. The CDR3 reads as follows: CASSSLNYGYTF. The nucleotide sequence is TGCGCCAGCAGCAGCCTCAACTATGGCTACACCTTC.